This section outlines one TCR beta chain sequence together with its context. Its antigen is not known. This entry is derived from a study of T cell responses to AZD1222 COVID-19 vaccine. The study's findings and limits: There were repertoire samples only from the period after the peak T cell response.

Only in-frame clones appear in the TCRdb table, and some are missing; sequencing was by immunoSEQ multiplex PCR. This repertoire shows fewer than 120,000 clones, 94% found once; its top ten account for 2.9%. The source material was peripheral blood, sampled 28 days after the second AZD1222 dose. This TCR was sampled from an adult who received the AZD1222 COVID-19 vaccine.

The CDR3 nucleotides read TGTGCCAGCTCGACAGGGAGGAACTACGAGCAGTACTTC. Translated: CASSTGRNYEQYF. V gene TRBV27 combines with J gene TRBJ2-7; a possible D gene is TRBD1 (7 bases). V was cut by 8 bases and J by 3 bases, with 14 bases left in between. The germline CDR1 and CDR2 sequences are MNHEY and SMNVEV (reference sequence). The length of the CDR3 is 13 residues.